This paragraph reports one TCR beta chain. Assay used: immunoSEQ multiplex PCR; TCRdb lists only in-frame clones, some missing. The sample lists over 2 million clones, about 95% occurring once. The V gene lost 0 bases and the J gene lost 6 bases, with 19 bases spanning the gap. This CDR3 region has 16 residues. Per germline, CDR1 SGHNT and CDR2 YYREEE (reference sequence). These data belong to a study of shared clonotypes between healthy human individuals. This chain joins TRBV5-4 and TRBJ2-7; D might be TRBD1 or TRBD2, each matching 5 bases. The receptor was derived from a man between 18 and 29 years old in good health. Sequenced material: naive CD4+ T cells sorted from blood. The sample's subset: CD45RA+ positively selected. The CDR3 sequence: CASSLAPLSGTGEQYF. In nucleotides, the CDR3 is TGTGCCAGCAGCTTGGCTCCCCTCTCAGGGACGGGCGAGCAGTACTTC.